This TCR beta chain was sequenced during a study of blood T cell repertoires in COVID-19. Sequencing was performed with immunoSEQ multiplex PCR; in TCRdb, only in-frame clones are kept and a portion is missing. The profile shows tens of thousands of clones, about four fifths of them singletons. V lost 1 base to trimming and J lost 4 bases; unmatched junction nucleotides: 6. Germline CDR1 reads SGHAT; CDR2 reads FQNNGV. The CDR3 is 16 residues long. Sequencing was performed on peripheral blood. The chain employs TRBV11-2 and TRBJ2-3, with 9 positions matching TRBD2. This clonotype was sampled from a human donor in a cohort sampled during active COVID-19. The CDR3: CASSLVARGGPDTQYF. The DNA for the CDR3 is TGTGCCAGCAGCTTAGTCGCGCGGGGGGGACCAGATACGCAGTATTTT. Looking up the rest from reference TRBV11-2 and TRBJ2-3 gives the full variable domain: EAGVAQSPRYKIIEKRQSVAFWCNPISGHATLYWYQQILGQGPKLLIQFQNNGVVDDSQLPKDRFSAERLKGVDSTLKIQPAKLEDSAVYLCASSLVARGGPDTQYFGPGTRLTVL.